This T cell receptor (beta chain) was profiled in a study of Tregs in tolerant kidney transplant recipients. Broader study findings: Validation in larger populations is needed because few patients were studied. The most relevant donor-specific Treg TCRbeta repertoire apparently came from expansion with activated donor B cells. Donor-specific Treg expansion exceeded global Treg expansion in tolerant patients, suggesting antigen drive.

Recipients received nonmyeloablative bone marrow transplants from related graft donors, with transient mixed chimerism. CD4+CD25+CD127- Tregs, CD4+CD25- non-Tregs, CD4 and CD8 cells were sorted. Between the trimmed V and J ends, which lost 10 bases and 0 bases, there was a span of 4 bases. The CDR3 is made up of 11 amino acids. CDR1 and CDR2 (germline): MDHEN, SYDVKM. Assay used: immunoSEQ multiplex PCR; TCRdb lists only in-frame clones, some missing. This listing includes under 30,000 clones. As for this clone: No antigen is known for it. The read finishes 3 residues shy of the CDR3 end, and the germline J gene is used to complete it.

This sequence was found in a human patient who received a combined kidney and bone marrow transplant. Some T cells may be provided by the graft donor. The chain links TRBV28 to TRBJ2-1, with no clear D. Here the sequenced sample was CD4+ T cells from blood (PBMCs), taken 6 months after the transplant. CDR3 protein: CATSSYNEQFF. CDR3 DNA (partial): TGTGCCACCTCCTCCTACAATGAG.